These 10 T cell receptor beta chains share one sample of origin, sequenced in a study of blood T cell repertoires in COVID-19. Assay used: immunoSEQ multiplex PCR; TCRdb lists only in-frame clones, some missing. The sample yields about 150,000 clones, around 83% seen once. Sequencing was performed on peripheral blood. The receptor set was obtained from a woman aged 55-69 years with acute or convalescent COVID-19.

The chain uses TRBV18 and TRBJ1-2, with TRBD1 identical over 9 bases. From germline, CDR1 is KGHSH and CDR2 LQKENI. Unmatched junction bases numbered 4, after V lost 3 bases and J lost 5 bases. The CDR3 is 14 amino acids. For the CDR3, the DNA is TGTGCCAGCTCACCGGACAGGGGTGTATATGGCTACACCTTC. Its protein is CASSPDRGVYGYTF.

This clone showed up just a few times. The CDR3 is CASSLGGGETQYF. For the CDR3, the DNA is TGTGCCAGCAGCTTAGGGGGAGGAGAGACCCAGTACTTC. V gene TRBV9 combines with J gene TRBJ2-5; D tentatively reads TRBD1 or TRBD2 (6 bases each). The germline V gene has CDR1 SGDLS and CDR2 YYNGEE. The CDR3 consists of 13 residues. V was pared by 4 bases and J by 4 bases, with 11 bases between.

This clone showed up just a few times. The chain joins TRBV5-1 to TRBJ2-5; TRBD1 agrees at 8 bases. The germline V gene encodes CDR1 SGHRS and CDR2 YFSETQ. This CDR3 is 15 amino acids long. Unmatched junction bases numbered 8, after V lost 7 bases and J lost 0 bases. In DNA, the CDR3 is TGCGCCAGCGCCGGGACAGGATTGTACCAAGAGACCCAGTACTTC. Encoded protein: CASAGTGLYQETQYF.

The chain couples TRBV3-1 (or the pseudogene TRBV3-2) to TRBJ2-7, with D perhaps given as TRBD1 or TRBD2 (6 bases each). The CDR3 is 14 residues long. Trimming took off 8 bases at V and 0 bases at J, with 14 bases between the two ends. CDR1 is LGHDT and CDR2 is YNNKEL in the germline V gene (reference sequence). The CDR3 loop reads CASRRGLSSYEQYF. The CDR3, as DNA: TGTGCCAGCCGCCGGGGGCTGAGCTCCTACGAGCAGTACTTC.

V and J are TRBV6-5 and TRBJ2-7; 11 positions agree with TRBD2. This CDR3 has 13 amino acids. With V trimmed by 0 bases and J by 9 bases, 1 base remained unmatched. From germline, CDR1 is MNHEY and CDR2 SVGAGI. CDR3 sequence (DNA): TGTGCCAGCAGTTACTCGACTAGCGGGACGCAGTACTTC. As protein: CASSYSTSGTQYF.

The J gene is TRBJ2-5, the V gene TRBV21-1; the table calls TRBD1, which could not be checked here. TRBV21-1 constitutes a pseudogene. CDR3 length: 14 amino acids. The CDR3 DNA reads as TGTGCCAGCCGAAACCACCCAGGGGGAAAGACCCAGTACTTC. Translated: CASRNHPGGKTQYF.

This rearrangement joins TRBV12-3 or TRBV12-4 to TRBJ2-5; no definite D call. The CDR3 extends over 12 amino acids. V dropped 6 bases and J dropped 4 bases, with 9 bases sitting between them. CDR3 loop: CASRVLGETQYF. CDR3 sequence (DNA): TGTGCCAGCAGAGTTCTAGGAGAGACCCAGTACTTC.

The V call is TRBV6-6, the J call TRBJ2-7; TRBD2 agrees at 7 bases. With V trimmed by 4 bases and J by 2 bases, 2 bases remained unmatched. The CDR3 is 13 residues long. Germline loops: CDR1 MNHNY, CDR2 SVGAGI (reference sequence). CDR3 protein: CASSWEGTYEQYV. For the CDR3, the DNA is TGTGCCAGCAGTTGGGAGGGCACCTACGAGCAGTACGTC.

The genes are TRBV19 and TRBJ1-2; D not certain. Trimming cost V 2 bases and J 4 bases, with 5 bases left between them. Per germline, CDR1 LNHDA and CDR2 SQIVND (reference sequence). The CDR3 consists of 12 residues. CDR3 loop: CASSISSYGYTF. CDR3 in DNA: TGTGCCAGTAGTATATCGAGCTATGGCTACACCTTC.

V gene TRBV5-4 combines with J gene TRBJ1-3; the D is unclear. Germline values: CDR1 SGHNT, CDR2 YYREEE (reference sequence). V was trimmed by 4 bases and J by 2 bases, leaving 13 bases between them. The CDR3 contains 15 residues. CDR3 in amino acids: CASSPDAGTGNTIYF. The CDR3 DNA reads as TGTGCCAGCAGCCCGGACGCGGGAACTGGAAACACCATATATTTT.